The rows below give T cell receptor beta chains drawn from one sample of a study of blood T cell repertoires in COVID-19. Clones were read by immunoSEQ multiplex PCR, and TCRdb kept only the in-frame ones, dropping some. The profile shows about 260,000 clones, around 90% of them singletons. The sample was peripheral blood. The receptor source for this set is a human donor in a cohort sampled during active COVID-19. CDR3s include the opening cysteine and the closing phenylalanine or tryptophan. The D gene is left open where the match is weak. Clone size appears in some rows only: once, few, many, or a class for an expanded clone.

V gene	D gene	clone size	J gene	CDR3 DNA	CDR3 protein
TRBV15	-	-	TRBJ2-7	TGTGCCACCAGCAGAGACACAGGGTACTACGAGCAGTACTTC	CATSRDTGYYEQYF
TRBV19	-	once	TRBJ1-5	TGTGCCAGTAGTATAGAAAAGGGGTATAGCAATCAGCCCCAGCATTTT	CASSIEKGYSNQPQHF
TRBV9	TRBD1	-	TRBJ1-6	TGTGCCAGCAGCGCCTCGGGACAGGGAAATTCACCCCTCCACTTT	CASSASGQGNSPLHF
TRBV11-2	-	-	TRBJ1-4	TGTGCCAGCAGCTTAGTCTCAGGGGAGCGGCACGAAAAACTGTTTTTT	CASSLVSGERHEKLFF
TRBV9	-	-	TRBJ1-2	TGTGCCAGCAGCGTAGCGCAAACAGTGACTAAAATGAGCGGCTACACCTTC	CASSVAQTVTKMSGYTF
TRBV2	-	once	TRBJ1-5	TGTGCCAGCAGTGTAGGAGTGGGGAGGAGTAGCAATCAGCCCCAGCATTTT	CASSVGVGRSSNQPQHF
TRBV9	TRBD2	-	TRBJ2-3	TGTGCCAGCAGCGAGACTAGCGGGAGGGGTGCAGATACGCAGTATTTT	CASSETSGRGADTQYF
TRBV9	TRBD2	-	TRBJ2-5	TGTGCCAGCAGCGCTAAGACGGGAGGGCTTAGGGAGACCCAGTACTTC	CASSAKTGGLRETQYF
TRBV6-1	-	-	TRBJ2-7	TGTGCCAGCAGTGAAGCGATGGGGGGAGTACCCTACGAGCAGTACTTC	CASSEAMGGVPYEQYF
TRBV27	-	-	TRBJ2-3	TGTGCCAGCATCTCCTTAGCTGGGAGAACCACAGATACGCAGTATTTT	CASISLAGRTTDTQYF
TRBV30	TRBD1	-	TRBJ2-7	TGTGCCTGGGGACAGGGTTACGAGCAGTACTTC	CAWGQGYEQYF
TRBV24-1	-	-	TRBJ1-1	TGTGCCACCAGACAGAACATGAACACTGAAGCTTTCTTT	CATRQNMNTEAFF
TRBV4-3	TRBD2	-	TRBJ2-7	TGCGCCAGCAGCCACTCCCTAGCGGGTGCCTACGAGCAGTACTTC	CASSHSLAGAYEQYF
TRBV7-7	TRBD2	-	TRBJ2-5	TGTGCCAGCAGCGTACTAGCGGGGGGCCGAGGAGAGACCCAGTACTTC	CASSVLAGGRGETQYF
TRBV4-1	TRBD2	-	TRBJ2-1	TGCGCCAGCAGCCAAGCCCCACCGGGACTAGCAAGCAATGAGCAGTTCTTC	CASSQAPPGLASNEQFF
TRBV19	-	few	TRBJ2-1	TGTGCCAGTAGTATTTCTGACTATCTAAATGAGCAGTTCTTC	CASSISDYLNEQFF
TRBV6-4	-	-	TRBJ2-7	TGTGCCAGCAGACCCCTACGGGGGCGGGAGCCCACCGAGCAGTACTTC	CASRPLRGREPTEQYF
TRBV28	-	-	TRBJ1-5	TGTGCCAGCAGGGGGGCTGGACAGCCCCAGCATTTT	CASRGAGQPQHF
TRBV7-2	-	-	TRBJ2-1	TGTGCCAGCAGCTCGGACTACTACAATGAGCAGTTCTTC	CASSSDYYNEQFF
TRBV6-5	-	-	TRBJ1-1	TGTGCCAGCCATTTGAGCGGGAACACTGAAGCTTTCTTT	CASHLSGNTEAFF
TRBV4-2	-	-	TRBJ1-3	TGTGCCAGCAGCCAGAGGGCCCGGGACAACGGACCCTCTGGAAACACCATATATTTT	CASSQRARDNGPSGNTIYF
TRBV10-3	-	-	TRBJ2-7	TGTGCCATCAGTGACACCGAAGGGACAGGGATGCTAGCGGGAGTGGCGCAGTACTTC	CAISDTEGTGMLAGVAQYF
TRBV19	TRBD1	-	TRBJ1-5	TGTGCCACGGGGACAGGGTCCGACAATCAGCCCCAGCATTTT	CATGTGSDNQPQHF
TRBV18	TRBD2	-	TRBJ2-7	TGTGCCAGCTCACCACCGTTCGGGGAGGGTTCCTACGAGCAGTACTTC	CASSPPFGEGSYEQYF
TRBV11-2	-	-	TRBJ2-7	TGTGCCAGCAGCCCGGGGGTTCCTGGGGGCTACGAGCAGTACTTC	CASSPGVPGGYEQYF
TRBV3-1/TRBV3-2	TRBD1	-	TRBJ1-6	TGTGCCAGCAGCCAAGGACAGGGCAATTCACCCCTCCACTTT	CASSQGQGNSPLHF
TRBV28	TRBD2	-	TRBJ2-2	TGTGCCAGCAGCCCCCATAGCGGGGAGACCGGGGAGCTGTTTTTT	CASSPHSGETGELFF
TRBV13	-	-	TRBJ2-7	TGTGCCAGCAGCTCGGGGACTGTCGCCTACGAGCAGTACTTC	CASSSGTVAYEQYF
TRBV5-1	TRBD2	-	TRBJ2-5	TGCGCCAGCAGCTTGGTCCTAGCGGGGGGGTCGGAGACCCAGTACTTC	CASSLVLAGGSETQYF
TRBV10-3	TRBD1	-	TRBJ1-2	TGTGCCATCAACGGACAGGGAGAGAACTATGGCTACACCTTC	CAINGQGENYGYTF
TRBV2	TRBD2	-	TRBJ2-1	TGTGCCAGCAGCATAGCGGGGGGCTTGAACAATGAGCAGTTCTTC	CASSIAGGLNNEQFF
TRBV7-2	-	-	TRBJ1-1	TGTGCCAGCAGCTTAAATGGGCTGAACACTGAAGCTTTCTTT	CASSLNGLNTEAFF
TRBV2	-	-	TRBJ2-7	TGTGCCAGCAGTGTCGACAGATCCTACGAGCAGTACTTC	CASSVDRSYEQYF
TRBV30	-	-	TRBJ2-1	TGTGCCTGGAGTGTACTAGGGCTTAACAATGAGCAGTTCTTC	CAWSVLGLNNEQFF
TRBV5-1	-	-	TRBJ2-5	TGCGCCAGCAGCTTGGGACAGGCCCAAGAGACCCAGTACTTC	CASSLGQAQETQYF
TRBV6-5	TRBD1	-	TRBJ1-2	TGTGCCAGCAGACCCGGGACAGGGGGTGGCTACACCTTC	CASRPGTGGGYTF
TRBV2	-	-	TRBJ1-6	TGTGCCAGCAGTGACCCAGGGGCTCCTTATTCACCCCTCCACTTT	CASSDPGAPYSPLHF
TRBV5-6	-	-	TRBJ2-1	TGTGCCAGCAGCTTGGGGGACACCCCCTACAATGAGCAGTTCTTC	CASSLGDTPYNEQFF
TRBV5-1	-	-	TRBJ1-1	TGCGCCAGCAGCTTGGCGAGAGGGATTGGGACTGAAGCTTTCTTT	CASSLARGIGTEAFF
TRBV25-1	-	once	TRBJ1-2	TGTGCCAGCAGTGAATATGGCGGCTATGGCTACACCTTC	CASSEYGGYGYTF